This is a list of T cell receptor beta chains from one sample in a study of blood T cells in healthy people across ages. TCRdb reprocessed the 5' RACE reads with MiXCR, giving one entry per CDR3 protein. The sample carries roughly 1,700,000 distinct CDR3 sequences, 28% recorded once. The material sequenced was blood. The receptors here all came from a woman in her twenties or thirties in good health. The CDR3 runs from the conserved cysteine through the conserved F or W. A D gene is named only where the DNA matches it firmly. Some rows have no size entry. The others give once, few or many, or a class for an expanded clone.

TRBV9	NA	few	TRBJ2-7	CASSVGEGQQYF	TGTGCCAGCAGCGTAGGTGAGGGTCAGCAGTACTTC
TRBV7-2	TRBD2	few	TRBJ2-3	CASRSGNTQYF	TGTGCCAGCAGGAGCGGGAATACGCAGTATTTT
TRBV7-9	TRBD1	NA	TRBJ2-3	CASSLARGQGGQTDTQYF	TGTGCCAGCAGCTTAGCCCGGGGACAGGGCGGGCAAACAGATACGCAGTATTTT
TRBV7-3	NA	NA	TRBJ1-4	CAISPGHRANEKLFF	TGTGCCATCAGCCCGGGACATCGAGCTAATGAAAAACTGTTTTTT
TRBV20-1	TRBD2	few	TRBJ2-2	CSASRGRRAGGNTGELFF	TGCAGTGCTAGCCGGGGGCGTCGAGCGGGGGGCAACACCGGGGAGCTGTTTTTT
TRBV20-1	NA	NA	TRBJ1-1	CSARGDPNTEAFF	TGCAGTGCCCGTGGGGACCCGAACACTGAAGCTTTCTTT
TRBV5-1	TRBD1	NA	TRBJ2-3	CASSLGALTGDTQYF	TGCGCCAGCAGCTTGGGGGCCTTGACAGGGGATACGCAGTATTTT
TRBV5-1	TRBD1	NA	TRBJ2-1	CASSAPGQGRNEQFF	TGCGCCAGCAGCGCACCGGGACAGGGTAGGAATGAGCAGTTCTTC
TRBV6-1	NA	NA	TRBJ1-1	CASSVRGYGTEAFF	TGTGCCAGCAGTGTCAGGGGATATGGCACTGAAGCTTTCTTT
TRBV6-2/TRBV6-3	NA	many	TRBJ2-7	CASGDRSYEQYF	TGTGCCAGCGGGGACCGCTCCTACGAGCAGTACTTC
TRBV14	TRBD2	NA	TRBJ2-7	CASSPGGNERYF	TGTGCCAGCAGCCCCGGGGGGAACGAGCGGTACTTC